This T cell receptor (beta chain) was obtained from a study of control samples from healthy donors and cancer patients. The germline V gene encodes CDR1 SEHNR and CDR2 FQNEAQ (reference sequence). CDR3 size: 15 residues. The V gene lost 5 bases and the J gene lost 6 bases, with 18 bases spanning the gap. Profiled with immunoSEQ multiplex PCR; TCRdb holds only in-frame clones, not every one. The table lists tens of thousands of clones, 80% to 95% of them singletons. This chain links TRBV7-9 with TRBJ2-3; D ambiguous. This sequence originates from a man aged 40-55 years with colorectal cancer. Sequenced input: PBMCs. CDR3 sequence: CASSPRLDQRDTQYF. DNA of the CDR3: TGTGCCAGCAGCCCCCGTCTGGACCAACGGGATACGCAGTATTTT.